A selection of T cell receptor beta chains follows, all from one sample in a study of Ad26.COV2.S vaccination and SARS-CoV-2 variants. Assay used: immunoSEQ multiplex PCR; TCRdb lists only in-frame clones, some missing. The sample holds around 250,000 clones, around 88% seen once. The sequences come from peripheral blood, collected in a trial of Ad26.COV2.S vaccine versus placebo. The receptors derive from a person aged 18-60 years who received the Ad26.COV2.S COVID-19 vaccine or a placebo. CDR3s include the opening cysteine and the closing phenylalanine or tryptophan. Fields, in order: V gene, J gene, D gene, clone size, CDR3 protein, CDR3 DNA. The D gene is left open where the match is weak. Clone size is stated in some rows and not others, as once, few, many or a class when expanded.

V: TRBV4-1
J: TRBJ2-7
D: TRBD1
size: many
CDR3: CASSHGTGGTYEQYF
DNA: TGCGCCAGCAGCCACGGGACAGGGGGCACCTACGAGCAGTACTTC

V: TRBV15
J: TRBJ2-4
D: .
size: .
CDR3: CATSSIRNIQYF
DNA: TGTGCCACCAGCAGCATCAGAAACATTCAGTACTTC

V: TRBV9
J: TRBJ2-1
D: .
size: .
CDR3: CASSVWGGGNEQFF
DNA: TGTGCCAGCAGCGTATGGGGAGGTGGCAATGAGCAGTTCTTC

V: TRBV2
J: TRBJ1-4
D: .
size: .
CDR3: CASRRKGATNEKLFF
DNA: TGTGCCAGCAGGAGAAAAGGGGCAACTAATGAAAAACTGTTTTTT

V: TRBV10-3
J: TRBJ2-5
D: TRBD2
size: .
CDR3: CAISEGPPGGWQETQYF
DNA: TGTGCCATCAGTGAGGGACCTCCCGGGGGGTGGCAAGAGACCCAGTACTTC

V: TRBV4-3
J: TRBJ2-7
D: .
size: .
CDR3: CASSQEAPGGATEQYF
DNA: TGCGCCAGCAGCCAAGAGGCCCCAGGGGGGGCTACCGAGCAGTACTTC

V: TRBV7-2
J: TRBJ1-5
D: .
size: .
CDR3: CASSEALGAQPQHF
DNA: TGTGCCAGCAGCGAGGCGTTAGGGGCTCAGCCCCAGCATTTT

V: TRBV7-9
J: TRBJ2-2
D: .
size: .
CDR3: CASSLRSGDTGELFF
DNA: TGTGCCAGCAGCTTGAGATCCGGGGATACCGGGGAGCTGTTTTTT

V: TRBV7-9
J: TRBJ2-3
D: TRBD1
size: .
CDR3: CASSLGQSSTDTQYF
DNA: TGTGCCAGCAGCTTGGGACAGTCTAGCACAGATACGCAGTATTTT

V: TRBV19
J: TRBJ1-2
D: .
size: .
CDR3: CASSSTGRGFYGYTF
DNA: TGTGCCAGTAGTTCCACGGGACGGGGGTTCTATGGCTACACCTTC

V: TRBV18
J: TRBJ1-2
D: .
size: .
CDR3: CASSPDGANYGYTF
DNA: TGTGCCAGCTCACCCGACGGGGCCAACTATGGCTACACCTTC

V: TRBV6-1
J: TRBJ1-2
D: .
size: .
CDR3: CASSDAGRGNYGYTF
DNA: TGTGCCAGCAGTGATGCCGGGAGGGGGAACTATGGCTACACCTTC

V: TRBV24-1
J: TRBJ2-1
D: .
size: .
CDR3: CATSSGGRTSSNNEQFF
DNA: TGTGCCACCAGTTCAGGGGGTAGGACTAGCAGCAACAATGAGCAGTTCTTC

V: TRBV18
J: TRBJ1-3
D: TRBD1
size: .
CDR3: CASSTTGDSGNTIYF
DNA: TGTGCCAGCTCAACCACAGGGGACTCTGGAAACACCATATATTTT

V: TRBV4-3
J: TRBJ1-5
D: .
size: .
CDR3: CASSQDLGGSNQPQHF
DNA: TGCGCCAGCAGCCAAGATCTGGGCGGGTCCAATCAGCCCCAGCATTTT

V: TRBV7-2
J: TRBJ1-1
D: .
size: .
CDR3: CASSLNLLWGNTEAFF
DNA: TGTGCCAGCAGCTTAAACCTGTTGTGGGGTAACACTGAAGCTTTCTTT

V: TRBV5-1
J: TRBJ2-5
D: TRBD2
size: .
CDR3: CASSYRLAGEETQYF
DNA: TGCGCCAGCAGCTACAGACTAGCGGGGGAAGAGACCCAGTACTTC

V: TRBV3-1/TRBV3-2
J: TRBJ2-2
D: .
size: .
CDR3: CASSQDRGQGGTGELFF
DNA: TGTGCCAGCAGCCAAGATCGGGGGCAGGGAGGGACCGGGGAGCTGTTTTTT

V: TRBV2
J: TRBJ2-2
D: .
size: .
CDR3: CASSATRRIPGELFF
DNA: TGTGCCAGCAGTGCAACACGACGGATCCCCGGGGAGCTGTTTTTT

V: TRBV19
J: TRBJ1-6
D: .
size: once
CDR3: CASSRTASYNSPLHF
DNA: TGTGCCAGTAGTCGGACAGCAAGCTATAATTCACCCCTCCACTTT

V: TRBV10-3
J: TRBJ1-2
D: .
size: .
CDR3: CAISEGEGYGYTF
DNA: TGTGCCATCAGTGAGGGGGAGGGGTATGGCTACACCTTC

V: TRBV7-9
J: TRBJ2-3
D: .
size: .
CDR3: CASSLLRSTDTQYF
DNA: TGTGCCAGCAGCTTATTGCGGAGCACAGATACGCAGTATTTT

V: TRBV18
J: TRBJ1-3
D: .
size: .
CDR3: CASSPYGGTGNTIYF
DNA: TGTGCCAGCTCACCATATGGGGGCACGGGAAACACCATATATTTT

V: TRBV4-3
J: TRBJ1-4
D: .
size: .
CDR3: CASSQVSTDEKLFF
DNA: TGCGCCAGCAGCCAAGTCTCCACGGATGAAAAACTGTTTTTT

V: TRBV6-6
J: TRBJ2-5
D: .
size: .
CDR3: CASLGGRETQYF
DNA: TGTGCCAGTCTGGGGGGCCGAGAGACCCAGTACTTC

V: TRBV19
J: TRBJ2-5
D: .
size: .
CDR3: CASRTTGQETQYF
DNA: TGTGCCAGTCGAACGACGGGTCAAGAGACCCAGTACTTC

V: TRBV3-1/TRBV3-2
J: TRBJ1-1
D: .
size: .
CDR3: CASSQDKGRTEAFF
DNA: TGTGCCAGCAGCCAAGATAAAGGAAGGACTGAAGCTTTCTTT

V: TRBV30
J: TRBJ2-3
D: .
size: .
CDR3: CAWRKRSLTTDTQYF
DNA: TGTGCCTGGAGGAAGCGGAGCTTGACCACAGATACGCAGTATTTT

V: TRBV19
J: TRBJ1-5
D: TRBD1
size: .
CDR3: CASSITGDGDQPQHF
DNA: TGTGCCAGTAGTATAACAGGGGACGGCGATCAGCCCCAGCATTTT

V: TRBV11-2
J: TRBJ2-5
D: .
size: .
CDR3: CASSSTETQYF
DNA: TGTGCCAGCAGCTCAACAGAGACCCAGTACTTC

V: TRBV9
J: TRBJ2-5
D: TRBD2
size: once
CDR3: CASTGAGGHQETQYF
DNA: TGTGCCAGCACGGGGGCGGGAGGACATCAAGAGACCCAGTACTTC

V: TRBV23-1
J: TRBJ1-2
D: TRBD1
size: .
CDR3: CASTKGGDREGHGYTF
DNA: TGCGCCAGCACCAAAGGAGGGGACAGGGAGGGCCATGGCTACACCTTC

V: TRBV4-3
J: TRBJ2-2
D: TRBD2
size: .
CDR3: CASSQGGGAYTGELFF
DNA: TGCGCCAGCAGCCAAGGCGGGGGGGCCTACACCGGGGAGCTGTTTTTT

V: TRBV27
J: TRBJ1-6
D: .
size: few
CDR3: CASSGVSYNSPLHF
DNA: TGTGCCAGCAGCGGGGTATCCTATAATTCACCCCTCCACTTT

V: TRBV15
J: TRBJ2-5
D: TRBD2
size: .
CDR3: CATSNGGGETQYF
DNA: TGTGCCACCAGCAACGGCGGGGGGGAGACCCAGTACTTC

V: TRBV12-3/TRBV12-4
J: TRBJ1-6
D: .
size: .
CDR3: CASSFGSPPLHF
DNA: TGTGCCAGCAGTTTTGGTAGCCCACCCCTCCACTTT

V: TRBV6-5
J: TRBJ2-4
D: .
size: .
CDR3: CASSYSSLARDIQYF
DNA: TGTGCCAGCAGTTACTCGTCCCTAGCTCGGGACATTCAGTACTTC

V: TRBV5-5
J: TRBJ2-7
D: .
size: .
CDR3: CASSLMEYEQYF
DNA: TGTGCCAGCAGCTTGATGGAATACGAGCAGTACTTC

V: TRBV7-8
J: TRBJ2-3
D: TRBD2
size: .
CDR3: CASSPSGGLTDTQYF
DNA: TGTGCCAGCAGCCCGAGCGGGGGCCTCACAGATACGCAGTATTTT

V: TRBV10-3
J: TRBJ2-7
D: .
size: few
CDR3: CAISDGLWEQYF
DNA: TGTGCCATCAGTGACGGTCTTTGGGAGCAGTACTTC

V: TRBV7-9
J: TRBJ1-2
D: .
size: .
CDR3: CASRRPQENTYGYTF
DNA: TGTGCCAGCAGACGACCTCAGGAGAACACTTATGGCTACACCTTC

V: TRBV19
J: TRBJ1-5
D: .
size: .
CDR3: CASSTTDNQPQHF
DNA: TGTGCCAGTAGTACCACGGACAATCAGCCCCAGCATTTT

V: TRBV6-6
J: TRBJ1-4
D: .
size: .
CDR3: CASRGGFNEKLFF
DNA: TGTGCCAGCAGGGGGGGTTTTAATGAAAAACTGTTTTTT

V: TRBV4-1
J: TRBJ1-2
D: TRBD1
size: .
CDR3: CASSQVDRENYGYTF
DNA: TGCGCCAGCAGCCAAGTCGACAGGGAAAACTATGGCTACACCTTC

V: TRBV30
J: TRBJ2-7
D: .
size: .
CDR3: CAWSIGATGGYYEQYF
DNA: TGTGCCTGGAGTATCGGAGCTACGGGGGGCTACTACGAGCAGTACTTC

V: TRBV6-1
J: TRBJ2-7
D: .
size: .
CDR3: CASSEFVLSYEQYF
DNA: TGTGCCAGCAGTGAATTCGTCCTCTCCTACGAGCAGTACTTC

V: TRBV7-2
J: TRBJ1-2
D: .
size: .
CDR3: CASSLTGTSGGYTF
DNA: TGTGCCAGCAGCCTCACCGGGACCTCAGGTGGCTACACCTTC

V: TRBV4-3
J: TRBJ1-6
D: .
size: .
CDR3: CASSQDRVGNSPLHF
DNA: TGCGCCAGCAGCCAAGACAGGGTGGGGAATTCACCCCTCCACTTT

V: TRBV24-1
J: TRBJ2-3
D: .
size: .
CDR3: CATSDSYTDTQYF
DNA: TGTGCCACCAGTGATTCATACACAGATACGCAGTATTTT

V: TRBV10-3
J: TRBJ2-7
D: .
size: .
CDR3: CASQARAEQYF
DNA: TGTGCCTCCCAGGCCAGGGCCGAGCAGTACTTC

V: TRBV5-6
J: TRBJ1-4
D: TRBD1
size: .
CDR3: CASSRTGSLEKLFF
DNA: TGTGCCAGCAGCCGGACAGGGAGCCTCGAAAAACTGTTTTTT

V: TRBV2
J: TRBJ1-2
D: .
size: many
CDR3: CASKSPRGYGYTF
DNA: TGTGCCAGCAAGAGCCCGCGAGGCTATGGCTACACCTTC

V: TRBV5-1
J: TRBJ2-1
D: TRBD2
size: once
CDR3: CASSLAGGSGGPNNEQFF
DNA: TGCGCCAGCAGCTTGGCCGGGGGTAGCGGGGGGCCCAACAATGAGCAGTTCTTC

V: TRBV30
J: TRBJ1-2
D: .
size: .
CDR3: CAWSVGGGSGYTF
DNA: TGTGCCTGGAGTGTTGGGGGGGGTAGTGGCTACACCTTC

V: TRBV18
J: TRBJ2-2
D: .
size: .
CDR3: CASSHSPGNIGELFF
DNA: TGTGCCAGCTCACACTCACCGGGAAATATCGGGGAGCTGTTTTTT

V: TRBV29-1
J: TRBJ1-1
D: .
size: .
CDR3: CSVDGQTNTEAFF
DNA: TGCAGCGTTGATGGGCAGACGAACACTGAAGCTTTCTTT

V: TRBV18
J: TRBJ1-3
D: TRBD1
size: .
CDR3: CASSPAQGAGNTIYF
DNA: TGTGCCAGCTCACCAGCACAGGGGGCTGGAAACACCATATATTTT

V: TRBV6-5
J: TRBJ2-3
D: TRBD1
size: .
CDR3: CASSSGQGKDTQYF
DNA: TGTGCCAGCAGTTCGGGACAGGGGAAGGATACGCAGTATTTT

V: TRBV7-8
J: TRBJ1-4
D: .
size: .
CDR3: CASSRDAVTNEKLFF
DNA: TGTGCCAGCAGCCGAGATGCAGTAACTAATGAAAAACTGTTTTTT

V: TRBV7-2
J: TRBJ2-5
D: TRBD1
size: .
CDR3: CASSLGGGNHETQYF
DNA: TGTGCCAGCAGCTTAGGAGGGGGCAACCACGAGACCCAGTACTTC